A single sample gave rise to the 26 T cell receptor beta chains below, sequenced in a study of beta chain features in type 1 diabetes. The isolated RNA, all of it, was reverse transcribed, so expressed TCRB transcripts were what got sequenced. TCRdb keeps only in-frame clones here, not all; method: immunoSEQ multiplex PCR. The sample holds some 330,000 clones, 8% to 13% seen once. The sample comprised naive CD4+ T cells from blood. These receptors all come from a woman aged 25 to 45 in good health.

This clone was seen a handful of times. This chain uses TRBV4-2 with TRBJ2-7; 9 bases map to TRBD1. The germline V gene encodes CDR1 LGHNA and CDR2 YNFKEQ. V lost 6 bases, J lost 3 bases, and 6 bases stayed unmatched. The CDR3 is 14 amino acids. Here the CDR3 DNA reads TGTGCCAGCAGTCGACAGGGGGAATTCTACGAGCAGTACTTC. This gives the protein CASSRQGEFYEQYF.

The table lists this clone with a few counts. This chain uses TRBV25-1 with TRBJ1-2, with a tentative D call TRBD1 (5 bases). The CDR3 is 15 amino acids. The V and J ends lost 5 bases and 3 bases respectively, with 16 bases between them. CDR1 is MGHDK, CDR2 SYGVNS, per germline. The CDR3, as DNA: TGTGCCAGCAGTCCCATGGGGGGGTTAGACTATGGCTACACCTTC. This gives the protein CASSPMGGLDYGYTF.

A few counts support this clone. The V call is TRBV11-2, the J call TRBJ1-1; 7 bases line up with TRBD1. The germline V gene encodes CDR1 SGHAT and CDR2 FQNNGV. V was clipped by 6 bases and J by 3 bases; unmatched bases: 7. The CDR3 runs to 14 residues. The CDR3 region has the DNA TGTGCCAGCAGTATTAACAGGGGAGACACTGAAGCTTTCTTT. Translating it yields CASSINRGDTEAFF. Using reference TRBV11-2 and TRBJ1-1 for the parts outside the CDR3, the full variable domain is EAGVAQSPRYKIIEKRQSVAFWCNPISGHATLYWYQQILGQGPKLLIQFQNNGVVDDSQLPKDRFSAERLKGVDSTLKIQPAKLEDSAVYLCASSINRGDTEAFFGQGTRLTVV.

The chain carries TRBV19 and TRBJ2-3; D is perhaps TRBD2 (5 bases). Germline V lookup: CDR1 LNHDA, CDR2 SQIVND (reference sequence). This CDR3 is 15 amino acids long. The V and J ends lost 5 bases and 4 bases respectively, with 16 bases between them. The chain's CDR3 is CASSDSATRADTQYF. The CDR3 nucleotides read TGTGCCAGTAGTGATAGCGCCACTCGTGCAGATACGCAGTATTTT.

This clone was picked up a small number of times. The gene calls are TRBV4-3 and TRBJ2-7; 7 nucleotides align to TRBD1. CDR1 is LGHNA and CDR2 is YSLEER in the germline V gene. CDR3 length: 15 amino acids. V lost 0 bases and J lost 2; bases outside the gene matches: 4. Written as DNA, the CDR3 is TGCGCCAGCAGCCAAGATTGGCAGGGGGCCTACGAGCAGTACTTC. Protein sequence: CASSQDWQGAYEQYF.

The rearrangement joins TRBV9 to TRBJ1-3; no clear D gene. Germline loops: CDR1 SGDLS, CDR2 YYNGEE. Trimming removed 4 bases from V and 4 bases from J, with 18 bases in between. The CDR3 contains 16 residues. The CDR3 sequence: CASSTDGLMPGNTIYF. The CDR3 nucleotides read TGTGCCAGCAGCACCGACGGGTTAATGCCGGGAAACACCATATATTTT.

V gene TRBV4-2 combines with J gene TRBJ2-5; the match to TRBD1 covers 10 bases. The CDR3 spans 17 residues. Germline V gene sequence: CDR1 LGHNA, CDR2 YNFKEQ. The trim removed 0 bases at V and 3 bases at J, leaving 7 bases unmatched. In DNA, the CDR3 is TGTGCCAGCAGCCAAGATCGAATCGGGACAGGGGAAGAGACCCAGTACTTC. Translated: CASSQDRIGTGEETQYF.

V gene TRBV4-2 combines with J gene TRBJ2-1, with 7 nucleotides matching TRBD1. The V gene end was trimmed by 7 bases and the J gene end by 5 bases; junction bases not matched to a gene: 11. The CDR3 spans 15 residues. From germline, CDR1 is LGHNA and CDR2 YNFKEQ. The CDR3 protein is CASTPTTGTNNEQFF. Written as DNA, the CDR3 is TGTGCCAGCACCCCGACGACAGGGACGAACAATGAGCAGTTCTTC.

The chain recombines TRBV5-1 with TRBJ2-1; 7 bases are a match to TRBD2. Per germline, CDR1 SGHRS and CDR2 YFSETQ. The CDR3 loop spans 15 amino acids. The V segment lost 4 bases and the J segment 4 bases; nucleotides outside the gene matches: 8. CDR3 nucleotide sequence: TGCGCCAGCAGCCGCGCTCTAGCGGATTACAATGAGCAGTTCTTC. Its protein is CASSRALADYNEQFF.

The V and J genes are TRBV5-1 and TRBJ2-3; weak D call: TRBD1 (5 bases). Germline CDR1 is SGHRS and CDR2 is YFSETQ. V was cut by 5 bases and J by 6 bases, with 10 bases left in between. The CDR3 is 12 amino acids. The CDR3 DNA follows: TGCGCCAGCAGAACAGGAAGGGATACGCAGTATTTT. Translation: CASRTGRDTQYF.

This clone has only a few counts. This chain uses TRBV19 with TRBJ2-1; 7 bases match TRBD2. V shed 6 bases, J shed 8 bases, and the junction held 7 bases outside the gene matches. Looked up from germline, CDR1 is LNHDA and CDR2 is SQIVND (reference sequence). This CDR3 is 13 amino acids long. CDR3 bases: TGTGCCAGTAGGCGCGGGGGAGGCCATGAGCAGTTCTTC. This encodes CASRRGGGHEQFF.

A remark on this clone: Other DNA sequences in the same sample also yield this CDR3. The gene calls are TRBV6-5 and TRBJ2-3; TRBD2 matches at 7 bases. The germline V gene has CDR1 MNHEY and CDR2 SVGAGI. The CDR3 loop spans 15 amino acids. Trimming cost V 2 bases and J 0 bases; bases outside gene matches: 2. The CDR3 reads CASSYAGASTDTQYF. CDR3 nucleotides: TGTGCCAGCAGTTACGCGGGAGCTAGCACAGATACGCAGTATTTT.

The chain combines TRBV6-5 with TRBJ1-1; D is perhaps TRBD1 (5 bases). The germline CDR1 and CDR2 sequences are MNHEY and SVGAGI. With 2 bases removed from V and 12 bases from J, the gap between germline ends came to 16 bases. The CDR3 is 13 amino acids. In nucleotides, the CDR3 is TGTGCCAGCAGTTACCTCAGGGATTCGGCAACTTTCTTT. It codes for CASSYLRDSATFF.

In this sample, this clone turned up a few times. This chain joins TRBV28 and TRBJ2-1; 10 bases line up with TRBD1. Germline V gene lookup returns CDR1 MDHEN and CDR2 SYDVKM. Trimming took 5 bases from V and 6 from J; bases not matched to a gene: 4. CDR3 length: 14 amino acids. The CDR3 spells CASSAGTGVNEQFF. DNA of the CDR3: TGTGCCAGCAGTGCCGGGACAGGGGTCAATGAGCAGTTCTTC.

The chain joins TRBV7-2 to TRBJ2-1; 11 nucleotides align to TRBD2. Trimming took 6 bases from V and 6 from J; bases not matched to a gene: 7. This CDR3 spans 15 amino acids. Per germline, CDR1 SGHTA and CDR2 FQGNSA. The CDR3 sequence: CASSFSGRASNEQFF. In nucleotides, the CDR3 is TGTGCCAGCAGTTTTAGCGGGAGGGCCTCCAATGAGCAGTTCTTC.

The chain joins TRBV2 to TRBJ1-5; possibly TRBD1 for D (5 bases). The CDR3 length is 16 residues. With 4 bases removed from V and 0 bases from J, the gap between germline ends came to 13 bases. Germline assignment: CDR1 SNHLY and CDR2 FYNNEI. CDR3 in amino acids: CASSGGDSYSNQPQHF. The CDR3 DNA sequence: TGTGCCAGCAGTGGGGGCGACAGTTATAGCAATCAGCCCCAGCATTTT.

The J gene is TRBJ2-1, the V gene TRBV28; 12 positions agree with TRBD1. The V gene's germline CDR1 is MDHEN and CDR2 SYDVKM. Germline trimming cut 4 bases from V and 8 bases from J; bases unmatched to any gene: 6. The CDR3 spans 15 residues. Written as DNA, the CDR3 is TGTGCCAGCAGTTCACCGGGACAGGGGGCCGATGAGCAGTTCTTC. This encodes CASSSPGQGADEQFF.

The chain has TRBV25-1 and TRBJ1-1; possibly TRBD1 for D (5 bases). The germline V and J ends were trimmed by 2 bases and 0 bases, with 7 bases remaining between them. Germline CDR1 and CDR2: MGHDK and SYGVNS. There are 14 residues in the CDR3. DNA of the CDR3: TGTGCCAGCAGTGAACAGGGCCTGAACACTGAAGCTTTCTTT. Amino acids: CASSEQGLNTEAFF.

This CDR3 reads CASSVGVGANTDTQYF. CDR3 coding DNA: TGTGCCAGCAGCGTAGGGGTGGGAGCCAACACAGATACGCAGTATTTT. The V and J genes are TRBV9 and TRBJ2-3; D may be TRBD2 (5 bases). The length of the CDR3 is 16 residues. Germline-derived CDR1 and CDR2 are SGDLS and YYNGEE. Trimming removed 0 bases from V and 2 bases from J, with 13 bases in between.

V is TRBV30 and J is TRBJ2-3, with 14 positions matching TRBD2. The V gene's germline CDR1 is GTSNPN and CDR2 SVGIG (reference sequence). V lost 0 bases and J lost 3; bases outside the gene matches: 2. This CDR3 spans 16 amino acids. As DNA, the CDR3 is TGTGCCTGGAGTGTGGGGACTAGCGGGAGTACAGATACGCAGTATTTT. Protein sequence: CAWSVGTSGSTDTQYF.

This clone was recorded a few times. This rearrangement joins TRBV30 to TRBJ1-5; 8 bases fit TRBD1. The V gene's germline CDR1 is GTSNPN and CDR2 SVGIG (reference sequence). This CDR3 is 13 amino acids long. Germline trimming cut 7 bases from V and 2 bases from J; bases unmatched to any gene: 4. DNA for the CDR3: TGTGCCTTAGGACAGGGAGGCAATCAGCCCCAGCATTTT. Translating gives CALGQGGNQPQHF.

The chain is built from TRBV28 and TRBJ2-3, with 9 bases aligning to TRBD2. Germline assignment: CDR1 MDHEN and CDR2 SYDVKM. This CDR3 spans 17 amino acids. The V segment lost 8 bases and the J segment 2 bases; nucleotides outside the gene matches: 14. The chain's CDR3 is CASSRTFLAGFTDTQYF. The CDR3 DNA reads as TGTGCCAGCTCCCGTACCTTTCTAGCGGGATTCACAGATACGCAGTATTTT.

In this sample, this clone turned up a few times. The CDR3 DNA is TGTGCCAGCTCACCCCTCCCCACAGGGCCAGCCTCCTACGAGCAGTACTTC. Encoded protein: CASSPLPTGPASYEQYF. The J gene is TRBJ2-7, the V gene TRBV18, with D possibly TRBD1 on 6 matching bases. This CDR3 contains 17 residues. V lost 3 bases to trimming and J lost 0 bases, with 18 bases between them. Germline V lookup: CDR1 KGHSH, CDR2 LQKENI.

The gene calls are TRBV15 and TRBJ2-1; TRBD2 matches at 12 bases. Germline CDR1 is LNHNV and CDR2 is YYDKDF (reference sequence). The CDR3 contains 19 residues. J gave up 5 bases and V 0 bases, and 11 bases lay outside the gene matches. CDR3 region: CATSRELVARTSGNNEQFF. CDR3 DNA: TGTGCCACCAGCAGAGAGTTGGTCGCGAGGACTAGCGGGAACAATGAGCAGTTCTTC.

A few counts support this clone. CDR3 coding DNA: TGCAGTGCTAGCCGACAGTATGGCTACACCTTC. Protein: CSASRQYGYTF. The gene calls are TRBV20-1 and TRBJ1-2; possibly TRBD1 for D (5 bases). The ends were cut back, 3 bases at V and 5 bases at J, with 7 bases in the middle. The CDR3 consists of 11 residues. Per germline, CDR1 DFQATT and CDR2 SNEGSKA (reference sequence).

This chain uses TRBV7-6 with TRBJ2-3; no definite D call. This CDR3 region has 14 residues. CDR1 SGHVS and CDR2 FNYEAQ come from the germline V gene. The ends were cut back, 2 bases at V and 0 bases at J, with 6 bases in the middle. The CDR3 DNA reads TGTGCCAGCAGCTTACCGGGTAGCACAGATACGCAGTATTTT. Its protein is CASSLPGSTDTQYF.